The entry below gives a single T cell receptor (beta chain) sequence along with its context. Antigen specificity is unknown. Primers included in the PCR were 60 Vbeta and 13 Jbeta primers. Assay: immunoSEQ multiplex PCR; the TCRdb copy retains only in-frame clones and omits some. The sample contains about 230,000 clones, 70% to 90% of which appear only once. Germline V gene lookup returns CDR1 MDHEN and CDR2 SYDVKM. J was trimmed by 5 bases and V by 9 bases; bases with no gene match: 6. The CDR3 is made up of 14 amino acids. These data belong to a study of cytomegalovirus exposure and HLA in healthy donors. Study-wide points: Later work found most CMV-associated TCR beta chains apparently HLA-restricted. DRB1 showed the most TCR associations and HLA-C the fewest in a later analysis, as rates varied by HLA locus. Cytomegalovirus-associated status was assigned to approximately 160 TCR beta chains.

The J gene is TRBJ2-3, the V gene TRBV28; the match to TRBD2 covers 12 bases. This sequence was found in a girl between 2 and 10 years old in good health and CMV-seronegative. The sequenced sample was PBMCs. CDR3 nucleotides: TGTGCCAGTAGGACTAGCGGGGTGGGAGATACGCAGTATTTT. It translates to CASRTSGVGDTQYF.